These 5 T cell receptor beta chains share one sample of origin, sequenced in a study of blood T cells in healthy people across ages (dated by TCRdb to about 2015). Receptor libraries were prepared by 5' RACE. Sequencer: Illumina HiSeq 2500. A second PCR of roughly 7 to 11 cycles was performed with a sample-barcoded 5' primer and a J-beta primer mix. The public sequencing data were trimmed at Q25 with fastp and processed into clonotypes with MiXCR by TCRdb, which kept only in-frame beta chains. Rows are unified per CDR3 protein, each entry keeping the most common DNA and genes. In this sample the table shows some 700,000 distinct CDR3 sequences, about 40% of which occur a single time. The ten biggest clones cover about 20% of the sample. The sample consisted of blood. These receptor sequences come from a woman aged 60-70 years in good health.

The J gene is TRBJ2-5, the V gene TRBV20-1; TRBD2 matches at 8 bases. The DNA end lines up better with TRBJ2-7; the J call may be wrong. Per germline, CDR1 DFQATT and CDR2 SNEGSKA (reference sequence). This CDR3 region has 15 residues. CDR3 sequence reads: CSAPTLAGRMGEQYF. CDR3 nucleotides: TGCAGTGCTCCTACCTTAGCGGGACGGATGGGCGAGCAGTACTTC.

The chain couples TRBV28 to TRBJ2-7, with TRBD2 matching 12 bases. Germline assignment: CDR1 MDHEN and CDR2 SYDVKM. With 4 bases clipped from V and 10 bases from J, the junction kept 11 bases outside the gene matches. There are 15 residues in the CDR3. The CDR3 reads CASSSPTSGREAQYF. CDR3 DNA: TGTGCCAGCAGTTCTCCGACTAGCGGGAGAGAGGCCCAGTACTTC.

This rearrangement joins TRBV3-1 to TRBJ2-3, with TRBD2 as a possible D gene (5 bases). Germline V CDR1 and CDR2: LGHDT, YNNKEL (reference sequence). The CDR3 is made up of 14 amino acids. Between the trimmed V and J ends, which lost 1 base and 3 bases, there was a span of 8 bases. CDR3 nucleotides: TGTGCCAGCAGCCAAGTAGCGACAACAGATACGCAGTATTTT. Translating it yields CASSQVATTDTQYF.

Details on this clonotype: One base away lies a much larger clone, so this may be a sequencing read error. V and J are TRBV25-1 and TRBJ2-3, with D tentatively TRBD2 (5 bases). This CDR3 has 14 residues. Germline V lookup: CDR1 MGHDK, CDR2 SYGVNS. DNA of the CDR3: TGTGCCAGCAGTGACGGAGCTAGCACAGATACGCTGTATTTT. Translation: CASSDGASTDTLYF.

On this clonotype: This clone may be a read error of a much larger clone one base away. CDR3 in amino acids: CAAMFAPDQNIQYF. The CDR3 DNA follows: TGTGCCGCCATGTTTGCGCCGGACCAAAACATTCAGTACTTC. V and J are TRBV7-2 and TRBJ2-4; D is ambiguous. The CDR3 covers 14 residues. Trimming left V 11 bases short and J 5 bases short, with 19 bases between. CDR1 and CDR2 (germline): SGHTA, FQGNSA.